The source of this T cell receptor (beta chain) is a study of vaccination effects on CD4 cells after COVID-19. Sequencing followed a ViraFEST assay step that expanded antigen-specific CD4+ T cells with viral peptide pools. The authors isolated CD4+ T cells after nine to eleven days of culture. It was between March and December 2020 that the person had a SARS-CoV-2 infection confirmed by PCR. A few million PBMC were seeded per well and grown in the presence of about 9.6 IU/ml IL-2 and around 10 ug/ml peptides. About this clone itself: What it recognizes is unknown.

Generated by immunoSEQ multiplex PCR, the TCRdb table keeps only in-frame clones and is missing some. The profile shows around 28,000 clones, about three quarters of them singletons. The V gene lost 4 bases and the J gene lost 4 bases, with 10 bases spanning the gap. The CDR3 is 14 amino acids. Looked up from germline, CDR1 is ENHRY and CDR2 is SYGVKD. The J gene is TRBJ2-2, the V gene TRBV10-3; D is tentatively TRBD1 or TRBD2 (5 bases each). This TCR was recovered from a human donor who had a prior SARS-CoV-2 infection. This sample comprised CD4+ T cells from PBMCs cultured with HCoV-NL63 spike peptides, obtained before COVID-19 vaccination. CDR3 bases: TGTGCCATCAGTGCCGGGACGTCCACCGGGGAGCTGTTTTTT. Protein product: CAISAGTSTGELFF.